This entry lists 23 T cell receptor beta chains sequenced from one sample in a study of T cell changes during pregnancy in multiple sclerosis. Sequenced by immunoSEQ multiplex PCR; TCRdb stores in-frame clones only, minus some. The data hold some 100,000 clones, with around nine tenths observed a single time. The sequenced sample was peripheral blood, obtained in the second trimester of pregnancy. The source of these receptors is a female donor with multiple sclerosis, enrolled in a pregnancy study.

This CDR3 reads CAWAQDSEQYF. The CDR3 DNA sequence: TGTGCCTGGGCCCAGGACTCCGAGCAGTACTTC. V and J are TRBV30 and TRBJ2-7; D may be TRBD2 (5 bases). The CDR3 sequence is 11 residues long. The germline V gene encodes CDR1 GTSNPN and CDR2 SVGIG (reference sequence). The V end lost 5 bases, the J end lost 6 bases, and 11 bases lay between the germline ends.

This clone was observed a single time. Sequence at one end of the junction differs from germline and may be a read error. The rearrangement joins TRBV7-2 to TRBJ2-5; TRBD2 matches 7 bases. This CDR3 has 15 residues. Germline CDR1 is SGHTA and CDR2 is FQGNSA. CDR3 DNA sequence: TGTGCCAGCAGCCTAGCGGCTTTCGGCGGGGAGACCCAGTACTTC. It yields the protein CASSLAAFGGETQYF.

The CDR3 loop reads CASSLLSGQGGLRSTGELFF. CDR3 in DNA: TGCGCCAGCAGCTTGTTATCGGGACAGGGGGGACTTCGGAGCACCGGGGAGCTGTTTTTT. The chain joins TRBV5-1 to TRBJ2-2, with 11 bases aligning to TRBD1. This CDR3 region has 20 residues. Germline V gives CDR1 SGHRS, CDR2 YFSETQ. V trimming: 1 base; J trimming: 4 bases; junction bases outside the gene matches: 15. The whole variable domain, remainder taken from reference TRBV5-1 and TRBJ2-2, is KAGVTQTPRYLIKTRGQQVTLSCSPISGHRSVSWYQQTPGQGLQFLFEYFSETQRNKGNFPGRFSGRQFSNSRSEMNVSTLELGDSALYLCASSLLSGQGGLRSTGELFFGEGSRLTVL.

This clone was found once. This chain connects TRBV19 to TRBJ2-1; TRBD2 matches 10 bases. The J segment lost 10 bases and the V segment lost 4 bases, leaving 13 bases of the junction unmatched. Germline lookup yields CDR1 LNHDA and CDR2 SQIVND (reference sequence). This CDR3 spans 16 amino acids. The DNA of the CDR3 is TGTGCCAGTAGTACGTCGCGGCTAGCGGGAGTTAGGGAGCAGTTCTTC. Protein sequence: CASSTSRLAGVREQFF.

The CDR3 nucleotides are TGTGCCAGCAGTTTAGCAGGGGGCACTGAAGCTTTCTTT. Translating gives CASSLAGGTEAFF. V usage is TRBV28 and J usage is TRBJ1-1; 7 bases align to TRBD1. The CDR3 totals 13 residues. The germline V gene has CDR1 MDHEN and CDR2 SYDVKM. The V gene end was trimmed by 2 bases and the J gene end by 4 bases; junction bases not matched to a gene: 1.

The rearrangement uses TRBV5-1 and TRBJ2-5; TRBD2 aligns across 11 bases. The CDR3 extends over 15 amino acids. Germline V CDR1 and CDR2: SGHRS, YFSETQ. Unmatched junction bases numbered 4, after V lost 1 base and J lost 5 bases. CDR3 loop: CASSLLAGGRETQYF. The DNA of the CDR3 is TGCGCCAGCAGCTTGTTAGCGGGAGGGCGGGAGACCCAGTACTTC.

The rearrangement links TRBV9 to TRBJ1-2, with 10 bases identical to TRBD1. This CDR3 is built from 13 residues. The germline V gene has CDR1 SGDLS and CDR2 YYNGEE. V trimming: 5 bases; J trimming: 7 bases; junction bases outside the gene matches: 5. CDR3 protein: CASRGQGVGGYTF. As DNA, the CDR3 is TGTGCCAGCAGAGGACAGGGGGTAGGTGGCTACACCTTC.

This clone occurred once. The chain employs TRBV6-4 and TRBJ2-3; D is undetermined. The germline CDR1 and CDR2 sequences are MRHNA and SNTAGT. This CDR3 is 13 amino acids long. Trimming left V 0 bases short and J 5 bases short, with 6 bases between. CDR3 nucleotides: TGTGCCAGCAGTGACTCCCCCCAAGATACGCAGTATTTT. This codes for CASSDSPQDTQYF.

The V and J genes are TRBV6-1 and TRBJ2-7, with 7 nucleotides matching TRBD1. V shed 0 bases, J shed 4 bases, and the junction held 6 bases outside the gene matches. The CDR3 spans 15 residues. Germline V gene sequence: CDR1 MNHNS, CDR2 SASEGT. For the CDR3, the DNA is TGTGCCAGCAGTGAAGCCGAAGGGGGCGGATACGAGCAGTACTTC. Encoded protein: CASSEAEGGGYEQYF.

The rearrangement links TRBV5-6 to TRBJ1-3, with no clear D. The CDR3 sequence is 15 residues long. From germline, CDR1 is SGHDT and CDR2 YYEEEE. V was clipped by 0 bases and J by 0 bases, with 7 bases between them. CDR3 nucleotides: TGTGCCAGCAGCTTGGTAGCGAACTCTGGAAACACCATATATTTT. It specifies CASSLVANSGNTIYF.

The chain uses TRBV5-4 and TRBJ2-1, with D possibly TRBD1 on 6 matching bases. This CDR3 region has 16 residues. Germline V gives CDR1 SGHNT, CDR2 YYREEE (reference sequence). V was cut by 5 bases and J by 0 bases, with 15 bases left in between. CDR3 in DNA: TGTGCCAGCAGTCGACCCGACAGGAGCTCCTACAATGAGCAGTTCTTC. It yields the protein CASSRPDRSSYNEQFF.

CDR3 bases: TGTGCCAGCACCTCCCCGGGAAAGCGGGCGCACAACGAGCAGTACTTC. Translating gives CASTSPGKRAHNEQYF. V usage is TRBV7-9 and J usage is TRBJ2-7, with a possible D match to TRBD2 (6 bases). The CDR3 covers 16 residues. Looked up from germline, CDR1 is SEHNR and CDR2 is FQNEAQ (reference sequence). V was pared by 7 bases and J by 5 bases, with 24 bases between. The full variable domain, in which reference TRBV7-9 and TRBJ2-7 provide the parts outside the CDR3, is DTGVSQNPRHKITKRGQNVTFRCDPISEHNRLYWYRQTLGQGPEFLTYFQNEAQLEKSRLLSDRFSAERPKGSFSTLEIQRTEQGDSAMYLCASTSPGKRAHNEQYFGPGTRLTVT.

This clone occurred a few times. This chain joins TRBV4-2 and TRBJ2-3, with D perhaps matching TRBD2 (6 bases). Trimming shortened V by 1 base and J by 4 bases, and 12 bases separated the two germline ends. CDR1 and CDR2 (germline): LGHNA, YNFKEQ. CDR3 size: 15 residues. CDR3 bases: TGTGCCAGCAGCCAAGGGGGCGGGGAAGCAGATACGCAGTATTTT. Its translation: CASSQGGGEADTQYF.

The chain carries TRBV28 and TRBJ1-1; perhaps TRBD1 as D (5 bases). The CDR3 length is 13 residues. Trimming took off 2 bases at V and 4 bases at J, with 8 bases between the two ends. Germline assignment: CDR1 MDHEN and CDR2 SYDVKM. The CDR3 DNA reads TGTGCCAGCAGTTTACAGGGTCCCACTGAAGCTTTCTTT. This translates into CASSLQGPTEAFF.

The V and J genes are TRBV19 and TRBJ2-1, with 11 bases lining up with TRBD2. Germline V gene lookup returns CDR1 LNHDA and CDR2 SQIVND (reference sequence). Unmatched junction bases numbered 2, after V lost 6 bases and J lost 7 bases. CDR3 length: 13 amino acids. CDR3 nucleotides: TGTGCCAGTAGAACTAGCGGGAGAAATGAGCAGTTCTTC. Translated: CASRTSGRNEQFF.

The rearrangement uses TRBV30 and TRBJ1-5, with D unresolved. Germline assignment: CDR1 GTSNPN and CDR2 SVGIG (reference sequence). Trimming took 4 bases from V and 1 from J, leaving 11 bases between them. There are 14 residues in the CDR3. CDR3 DNA: TGTGCCTGGACCCGGGGTGAAAGCAATCAGCCCCAGCATTTT. It specifies CAWTRGESNQPQHF.

This sequence joins TRBV11-2 and TRBJ1-1; D is unclear. This CDR3 contains 12 residues. The germline V gene has CDR1 SGHAT and CDR2 FQNNGV. Trimming took 3 bases from V and 11 from J, leaving 13 bases between them. This CDR3 is CASSFATSGAFF. In DNA form, the CDR3 reads TGTGCCAGCAGCTTCGCAACAAGTGGCGCTTTCTTT.

This clone came up a few times. The rearrangement uses TRBV13 and TRBJ1-6; a weak D match, TRBD1 (5 bases). CDR1 and CDR2 from the germline V gene are PRHDT and FYEKMQ (reference sequence). This CDR3 comprises 14 residues. With 8 bases removed from V and 10 bases from J, the gap between germline ends came to 18 bases. The CDR3 here is CASAPGQPGSPLHF. DNA for the CDR3: TGTGCCAGCGCCCCAGGGCAACCGGGCTCACCCCTCCACTTT.

This clone was seen a few times. V is TRBV10-3 and J is TRBJ1-2; D ambiguous. V lost 3 bases and J 0 bases, leaving 5 bases between the germline ends. Germline V gives CDR1 ENHRY, CDR2 SYGVKD. The CDR3 is 13 residues long. The CDR3 here is CAISDSSNYGYTF. The CDR3 nucleotides read TGTGCCATCAGTGACAGTTCTAACTATGGCTACACCTTC.

The CDR3 spells CATLDRRMYF. In DNA, the CDR3 is TGTGCCACCTTGGACAGGCGCATGTATTTT. The gene calls are TRBV7-2 and TRBJ2-3; 7 nucleotides line up with TRBD1. J gave up 14 bases and V 10 bases, and 9 bases lay outside the gene matches. Germline assignment: CDR1 SGHTA and CDR2 FQGNSA. The length of the CDR3 is 10 residues.

The CDR3 reads CASKSGMNYNEQFF. The CDR3 nucleotides are TGTGCCAGCAAATCAGGGATGAACTACAATGAGCAGTTCTTC. The gene calls are TRBV27 and TRBJ2-1; perhaps TRBD1 as D (5 bases). CDR1 is MNHEY, CDR2 SMNVEV, per germline (reference sequence). CDR3 length: 14 amino acids. Trimming left V 7 bases short and J 3 bases short, with 13 bases between.

This rearrangement joins TRBV7-9 to TRBJ2-2, with D tentatively TRBD2 (7 bases). Germline lookup yields CDR1 SEHNR and CDR2 FQNEAQ (reference sequence). This CDR3 is built from 19 residues. V lost 3 bases to trimming and J lost 0 bases, with 20 bases between them. The CDR3 DNA reads TGTGCCAGCAGCTTCACTAGGGGGGGGGCCAAGGCGAACACCGGGGAGCTGTTTTTT. Translating it yields CASSFTRGGAKANTGELFF.

This rearrangement joins TRBV16 to TRBJ1-1, with unresolved D. Germline CDR1 KGHSY, CDR2 FQNENV. The V gene lost 0 bases and the J gene lost 1 base, with 6 bases spanning the gap. This CDR3 contains 14 residues. This chain's CDR3 is CASSQSAGNTEAFF. In DNA, the CDR3 is TGTGCCAGCAGCCAATCTGCCGGGAACACTGAAGCTTTCTTT.